The 15 T cell receptor beta chains listed next were all sequenced from one sample in a study of CD8 T cells in ankylosing spondylitis. Each CDR3 protein is one row after TCRdb ran MiXCR on the 5' RACE reads. The sample records roughly 250,000 distinct CDR3 sequences, about 10% being singletons. Sequences were obtained from blood, either unsorted or a sorted T cell fraction (not recorded which). The receptors were gathered from a male donor with ankylosing spondylitis or in good health (not recorded which).

This clonotype was seen many times. The chain couples TRBV19 to TRBJ2-1, with 9 bases that match TRBD2. The germline V gene encodes CDR1 LNHDA and CDR2 SQIVND (reference sequence). The V and J ends lost 7 bases and 7 bases, in that order; junction bases with no gene match: 5. The CDR3 sequence is 13 residues long. The CDR3 DNA is TGTGCCAGTAACTCCCTAGCGGGGAATGAGCAGTTCTTC. Amino acid sequence: CASNSLAGNEQFF.

Ten or more counts support this clonotype. The rearrangement joins TRBV12-3 or TRBV12-4 to TRBJ1-1; 10 nucleotides agree with TRBD1. This CDR3 is 16 amino acids long. Losses at the gene ends were 1 base for V and 4 bases for J; bases not matched to a gene: 6. The DNA of the CDR3 is TGTGCCAGCAGTTTAGGATTGACAGGGGGCCTCACTGAAGCTTTCTTT. Translating gives CASSLGLTGGLTEAFF.

The sample holds many counts of this clonotype. The J gene is TRBJ1-5, the V gene TRBV12-3 or TRBV12-4, with 7 bases aligning to TRBD1. V shed 3 bases, J shed 2 bases, and the junction held 1 base outside the gene matches. The CDR3 has 14 residues. This CDR3 reads CASSFQGGNQPQHF. In DNA form, the CDR3 reads TGTGCCAGCAGTTTCCAGGGGGGCAATCAGCCCCAGCATTTT.

The chain links TRBV9 to TRBJ2-5; 11 bases map to TRBD2. V dropped 3 bases and J dropped 5; count of bases not matched to a gene: 12. Per the germline V gene, CDR1 is SGDLS and CDR2 is YYNGEE. The CDR3 consists of 17 residues. The CDR3 DNA reads TGTGCCAGCAGCGCCTCCCTAACTAGCGGGAGTGAGGAGACCCAGTACTTC. This sequence encodes CASSASLTSGSEETQYF.

This clonotype was counted many times. V usage is TRBV7-2 and J usage is TRBJ1-2; no clear D. This CDR3 is 13 amino acids long. Trimming stripped 4 bases from V and 1 base from J, with 7 bases between. Germline CDR1 SGHTA, CDR2 FQGNSA. The CDR3 region has the DNA TGTGCCAGCAGCTCCAGCGTTAACTATGGCTACACCTTC. It is translated as CASSSSVNYGYTF. The full variable domain, its missing parts supplied by reference TRBV7-2 and TRBJ1-2, is GAGVSQSPSNKVTEKGKDVELRCDPISGHTALYWYRQSLGQGLEFLIYFQGNSAPDKSGLPSDRFSAERTGGSVSTLTIQRTQQEDSAVYLCASSSSVNYGYTFGSGTRLTVV.

The chain carries TRBV6-6 and TRBJ2-1, with TRBD2 as a possible D gene (6 bases). Germline V lookup: CDR1 MNHNY, CDR2 SVGAGI (reference sequence). The CDR3 consists of 16 residues. The V and J ends lost 2 bases and 6 bases respectively, with 17 bases between them. As DNA, the CDR3 is TGTGCCAGCAGTTACCTTGGCGGGGTGGGGGGCAATGAGCAGTTCTTC. This encodes CASSYLGGVGGNEQFF.

This clonotype was detected many times. The J gene is TRBJ2-3, the V gene TRBV9, with 7 bases aligning to TRBD2. Unmatched junction bases numbered 4, after V lost 0 bases and J lost 0 bases. CDR3 size: 16 residues. Germline loops: CDR1 SGDLS, CDR2 YYNGEE. The CDR3 sequence: CASSVAGGGSTDTQYF. For the CDR3, the DNA is TGTGCCAGCAGCGTAGCTGGGGGGGGGAGCACAGATACGCAGTATTTT.

V and J are TRBV20-1 and TRBJ1-4; D remains ambiguous. The CDR3 spans 14 residues. Trimming removed 3 bases at V and 7 bases at J, with 15 bases between. Per the germline V gene, CDR1 is DFQATT and CDR2 is SNEGSKA (reference sequence). CDR3 in amino acids: CSASRGWGSEKLFF. Here the CDR3 DNA reads TGCAGTGCTAGTCGTGGGTGGGGTAGTGAAAAACTGTTTTTT.

Comments on this clonotype: This may stem from a read error, because a much larger clone lies one nucleotide away. J is TRBJ1-1 and V is TRBV12-3 or TRBV12-4; 7 nucleotides match TRBD1. The CDR3 runs 13 residues. With 6 bases clipped from V and 5 bases from J, the junction kept 6 bases outside the gene matches. This chain's CDR3 is CASRWAGGTEAFF. CDR3 in DNA: TGTGCCAGCAGATGGGCAGGGGGAACTGAAGCTTTCTTT.

This clonotype was picked up many times. The CDR3 region has the DNA TGTGCCAGCAGTGGGACAGGGGTGTCGACAGATACGCAGTATTTT. It encodes CASSGTGVSTDTQYF. The chain couples TRBV12-3 or TRBV12-4 to TRBJ2-3; 10 bases match TRBD1. V was pared by 5 bases and J by 3 bases, with 5 bases of the junction left unmatched. The CDR3 sequence is 15 residues long.

Details on this clonotype: Since a much larger clone is just one base distant, this may be a read error. This chain uses TRBV11-2 with TRBJ1-1; D possibly corresponds to TRBD1 (5 bases). Germline V lookup: CDR1 SGHAT, CDR2 FQNNGV. The CDR3 consists of 14 residues. The CDR3 loop reads CTSSLIGADTEAFF. For the CDR3, the DNA is TGTACCAGCAGCTTAATAGGGGCGGACACTGAAGCTTTCTTT.

A note on this clonotype: Mismatch with germline at one junction end may stem from a read error. The J gene is TRBJ2-5, the V gene TRBV29-1; the D is unclear. Germline V CDR1 and CDR2: SQVTM, ANQGSEA. CDR3 length equals 10 residues. CDR3 in amino acids: CSVEEARQVF. The CDR3 DNA is TGCAGCGTTGAAGAGGCCCGCCAAGTCTTC.

This clonotype came up a few times. The rearrangement uses TRBV7-2 and TRBJ2-1, with TRBD2 identical over 8 bases. The ends lost 5 bases at V and 4 bases at J; junction bases unmatched: 10. The CDR3 is 16 amino acids. Germline assignment: CDR1 SGHTA and CDR2 FQGNSA. CDR3 sequence (DNA): TGTGCCAGCAGCCTGTCGGGTAGCGGGACTTACAATGAGCAGTTCTTC. It encodes CASSLSGSGTYNEQFF.

CDR3 bases: TGTGCCAGCTGGGACAGGGAGGCTCTCAACTATGGCTACACCTTC. It specifies CASWDREALNYGYTF. The chain couples TRBV2 to TRBJ1-2; TRBD1 aligns across 9 bases. Germline-derived CDR1 and CDR2 are SNHLY and FYNNEI. The V gene end was trimmed by 8 bases and the J gene end by 2 bases; junction bases not matched to a gene: 9. This CDR3 comprises 15 residues.

This clonotype occurred many times. Since the CDR3 does not end with the conserved phenylalanine or tryptophan, this likely comes from a read error. It is unclear where the CDR3 begins or ends on the DNA, so no DNA is shown, and the CDR3 is as TCRdb lists it. This CDR3 is CASSIPLQQGV. V is TRBV19 and J is TRBJ1-2; TRBD1 reflects the table's D call only, with no check against the DNA. The CDR3 length is 11 residues, termini included. The V gene's germline CDR1 is LNHDA and CDR2 SQIVND (reference sequence).